What follows is one T cell receptor beta chain and its context. The antigen is not known. These data are taken from a study of cytomegalovirus exposure and HLA in healthy donors. This CDR3 has 13 amino acids. Trimming left V 3 bases short and J 3 bases short, with 9 bases between. Findings and caveats of the study: Differences between HLA loci emerged in a later analysis of TCR association rates, with DRB1 most and HLA-C fewest.

The PCR employed 60 Vbeta primers together with 13 Jbeta primers. TCRdb's copy holds only in-frame clones and misses some; the assay was immunoSEQ multiplex PCR. Of some 180,000 clones listed, around 75% are singletons. The chain carries TRBV23-1 and TRBJ2-7; maybe TRBD2 (5 bases). TRBV23-1 is annotated as an ORF whose role is uncertain. Sample: PBMCs. This clonotype was sampled from a male donor in good health and CMV-seronegative. CDR3 nucleotides: TGCGCCAGCAGTCAGATGGGAGTCTACGAGCAGTACTTC. This encodes CASSQMGVYEQYF.